Listed below are T cell receptor beta chains from one sample, sequenced in a study of tumor-infiltrating lymphocytes in primary liver carcinoma. MiXCR was run by TCRdb on the multiplex PCR reads, yielding one entry per CDR3 protein. The table lists 40,000 to 60,000 distinct CDR3 sequences, less than 75% of them singletons. The sequencing input was liver tumor tissue from sampling region 5. These receptors came from a man aged 35 to 55 with primary liver carcinoma and hepatitis B virus infection. CDR3s include the opening cysteine and the closing phenylalanine or tryptophan. Fields, in order: J gene, D gene, clone size, V gene, CDR3 DNA, CDR3 protein. The D gene is left open where the match is weak. Size is stated for part of the rows, as once, few or many counts, or as a class when the clone is expanded.

J: TRBJ2-1; D: -; size: few; V: TRBV30; DNA: TGTGCCTGGAGCTCCTATAATGAGCGGTGCTTC; CDR3: CAWSSYNERCF
J: TRBJ2-1; D: TRBD2; size: -; V: TRBV5-6; DNA: TGTGCCAGCAGCTCGGGAGCGGGGCGCGGCTACAATGAGCAATTCTTC; CDR3: CASSSGAGRGYNEQFF
J: TRBJ2-5; D: -; size: -; V: TRBV6-2/TRBV6-3; DNA: TGTGCCTGCAACCAACTGGAGGCCTACAGGGAGACCCAGTACTTC; CDR3: CACNQLEAYRETQYF
J: TRBJ1-2; D: -; size: once; V: TRBV18; DNA: TGTGCCAGATCACCATTTACAAGGAACTATGGCTACACCTTC; CDR3: CARSPFTRNYGYTF
J: TRBJ2-1; D: -; size: -; V: TRBV11-2; DNA: TGTGCCATCAGCTTGGATATCGGACCGGCCATGGGTGAGCAGTTCTTC; CDR3: CAISLDIGPAMGEQFF
J: TRBJ2-2; D: -; size: medium-sized; V: TRBV11-2; DNA: TGTGCCAGCAGCGCCCCGGGACAAACAAACACCGGGGAGCTGTTTTTT; CDR3: CASSAPGQTNTGELFF
J: TRBJ2-1; D: TRBD2; size: many; V: TRBV6-1; DNA: TGTGCCAGCAGTGAATGGGCGGGAGAAGACAATGAGCAGTTCTTC; CDR3: CASSEWAGEDNEQFF
J: TRBJ2-3; D: -; size: many; V: TRBV12-3/TRBV12-4; DNA: TGTGCCAGCAGTTTGATTAGAGCAGATACGCAGTATTTT; CDR3: CASSLIRADTQYF
J: TRBJ1-2; D: TRBD1; size: -; V: TRBV5-6; DNA: TGTGCCAGCAGCGTGAGTCCAGGGGGTGACTATGGCTACACCTTC; CDR3: CASSVSPGGDYGYTF
J: TRBJ2-5; D: TRBD2; size: many; V: TRBV10-3; DNA: TGTGCCATCAGTGAGGGACTAGCGGGAAGGGAGACCCAGTACTTC; CDR3: CAISEGLAGRETQYF
J: TRBJ2-2; D: -; size: -; V: TRBV6-6; DNA: TGTGCCAGCAGAAGTACCCGGGCTGGGAACACCGGGGAGCTGTTTTTT; CDR3: CASRSTRAGNTGELFF
J: TRBJ2-5; D: -; size: -; V: TRBV5-6; DNA: TGTGCCAGCAGCTCGTTCGGCGGGGAAGAGACCCAGCACTTC; CDR3: CASSSFGGEETQHF
J: TRBJ1-4; D: -; size: -; V: TRBV14; DNA: TGTGCCAGCAGCCGCTTGTTAGGGAACAGAGACCTTGAAAAACTGTTTTTT; CDR3: CASSRLLGNRDLEKLFF
J: TRBJ2-5; D: TRBD1; size: -; V: TRBV7-9; DNA: TGTGCCAGCAGCAGCAGACAGGGGGCAGGGACCCAGTACTTC; CDR3: CASSSRQGAGTQYF
J: TRBJ2-7; D: TRBD1; size: once; V: TRBV5-5; DNA: TGTGCCAGCAGCCGGGGCGGGACAGGGGGTTACGAGCAGTACTTC; CDR3: CASSRGGTGGYEQYF
J: TRBJ2-6; D: TRBD1; size: -; V: TRBV19; DNA: TGTGCCAGTAGTACCCGGGACAGGACATTCTCTGGGGCCAACGTCCTGACTTTC; CDR3: CASSTRDRTFSGANVLTF
J: TRBJ2-7; D: -; size: -; V: TRBV4-1; DNA: TGCGCCAGCAGCCAAGATTTCCCGCCCAGCGAGGAGCAATACTTC; CDR3: CASSQDFPPSEEQYF
J: TRBJ2-3; D: TRBD2; size: few; V: TRBV28; DNA: TGTGCCAGCAGTTCCAATTGGGGTCTCACGGGAGGACCTGGGGGCACAGATACGCAGTATTTT; CDR3: CASSSNWGLTGGPGGTDTQYF
J: TRBJ2-7; D: TRBD1; size: -; V: TRBV12-3/TRBV12-4; DNA: TGTGCCAGCAGCTCCCAGGGGGCGGTACAGTACTTC; CDR3: CASSSQGAVQYF
J: TRBJ1-2; D: -; size: -; V: TRBV6-1; DNA: TGTGTCACTCTCATGACGGGGGCGGACTATGGCTACACCTTC; CDR3: CVTLMTGADYGYTF
J: TRBJ2-7; D: TRBD1; size: many; V: TRBV12-3/TRBV12-4; DNA: TGTGCCAGCAGTTCATCCCCCGGGACAGGGTACTCCTACGAGCAGTACTTC; CDR3: CASSSSPGTGYSYEQYF
J: TRBJ1-1; D: -; size: -; V: TRBV7-9; DNA: TGTGCCAGTAGCCCGACGGGCTTTGGGGGATCTGAAACTTTCTTT; CDR3: CASSPTGFGGSETFF